The 9 T cell receptor beta chains below were found in one sample sequenced in a study of T cell responses to AZD1222 COVID-19 vaccine. TCRdb keeps only in-frame clones here, not all; method: immunoSEQ multiplex PCR. The repertoire holds about 140,000 clones, with about 92% as singletons. Sequencing was performed on peripheral blood, taken 28 days after the second AZD1222 dose. The origin of the receptors is an adult who received the AZD1222 COVID-19 vaccine.

The chain employs TRBV3-1 (or the pseudogene TRBV3-2) and TRBJ1-2; 8 bases are shared with TRBD1. The CDR3 consists of 13 residues. V dropped 1 base and J dropped 6; count of bases not matched to a gene: 1. Germline-derived CDR1 and CDR2 are LGHDT and YNNKEL (reference sequence). CDR3 sequence (DNA): TGTGCCAGCAGCCAAGTCAGGGGGCATGGCTACACCTTC. Translated, it gives CASSQVRGHGYTF.

The chain joins TRBV10-3 to TRBJ2-7; 7 bases align to TRBD1. The V and J ends lost 10 bases and 0 bases, in that order; junction bases with no gene match: 9. Germline V gives CDR1 ENHRY, CDR2 SYGVKD. This CDR3 contains 14 residues. The chain's CDR3 is CATETGLSSYEQYF. CDR3 nucleotides: TGTGCCACCGAGACAGGGTTAAGCTCCTACGAGCAGTACTTC.

Only one count was recorded for this clone. V usage is TRBV5-5 and J usage is TRBJ2-3, with 9 bases fitting TRBD1. V was pared by 7 bases and J by 3 bases, with 9 bases of the junction left unmatched. Germline V gene lookup returns CDR1 SGHKS and CDR2 YYEKEE (reference sequence). The CDR3 has 15 residues. The CDR3 nucleotides read TGTGCCAGCCGGGGAACAGGGGGCGTAACAGATACGCAGTATTTT. The encoded protein is CASRGTGGVTDTQYF.

The chain links TRBV18 to TRBJ2-1, with D perhaps matching TRBD1 (6 bases). The germline V gene encodes CDR1 KGHSH and CDR2 LQKENI. The CDR3 length is 13 residues. Trimming took 6 bases from V and 8 from J, leaving 14 bases between them. CDR3 DNA: TGTGCCAGCTCGGAATCACAGGGCGATGAGCAGTTCTTC. As protein: CASSESQGDEQFF.

This sequence joins TRBV19 and TRBJ2-2; D is perhaps TRBD1 (5 bases). The CDR3 covers 16 residues. The germline V and J ends were trimmed by 7 bases and 0 bases, with 15 bases remaining between them. Germline CDR1 and CDR2: LNHDA and SQIVND (reference sequence). DNA for the CDR3: TGTGCCAGTATCAGCAGGGTCCTCGCGAACACCGGGGAGCTGTTTTTT. Protein product: CASISRVLANTGELFF.

The chain couples TRBV19 to TRBJ1-5; 7 nucleotides line up with TRBD1. The V gene's germline CDR1 is LNHDA and CDR2 SQIVND (reference sequence). With 3 bases clipped from V and 5 bases from J, the junction kept 10 bases outside the gene matches. The CDR3 is 16 residues long. CDR3 loop: CASSMTPGQNYQPQHF. In nucleotides, the CDR3 is TGTGCCAGTAGTATGACGCCGGGACAGAACTATCAGCCCCAGCATTTT.

This chain links TRBV4-1 with TRBJ1-2, with D possibly TRBD1 on 5 matching bases. V was pared by 4 bases and J by 4 bases, with 13 bases between. This CDR3 comprises 14 residues. CDR1 MGHRA and CDR2 YSYEKL come from the germline V gene. The CDR3 DNA is TGCGCCAGCAGCCCGGGGACGGTGCCCTATGGCTACACCTTC. This gives the protein CASSPGTVPYGYTF.

This chain uses TRBV5-6 with TRBJ1-1; 9 positions agree with TRBD1. The trim removed 4 bases at V and 3 bases at J, leaving 7 bases unmatched. CDR3 size: 15 residues. Germline V lookup: CDR1 SGHDT, CDR2 YYEEEE. CDR3 region: CASSNYRGPDTEAFF. The CDR3 nucleotides read TGTGCCAGCAGCAACTACAGGGGGCCGGACACTGAAGCTTTCTTT.

The rearrangement joins TRBV5-5 to TRBJ2-7, with D uncertain. The CDR3 loop spans 15 amino acids. The germline CDR1 and CDR2 sequences are SGHKS and YYEKEE (reference sequence). V lost 4 bases and J 3 bases, leaving 17 bases between the germline ends. CDR3 amino acids: CASSPSLDRRYEQYF. The CDR3 DNA reads TGTGCCAGCAGCCCTTCTCTTGACCGCCGCTACGAGCAGTACTTC.